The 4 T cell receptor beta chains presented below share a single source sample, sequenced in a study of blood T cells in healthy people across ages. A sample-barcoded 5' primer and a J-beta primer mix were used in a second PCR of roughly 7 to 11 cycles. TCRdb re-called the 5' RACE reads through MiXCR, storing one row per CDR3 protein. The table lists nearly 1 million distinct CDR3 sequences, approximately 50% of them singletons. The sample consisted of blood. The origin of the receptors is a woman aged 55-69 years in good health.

This CDR3 is CASSLSTVVPIYGYTF. Written as DNA, the CDR3 is TGTGCCAGCAGCTTGAGTACAGTCGTCCCGATCTATGGCTACACCTTC. The rearrangement links TRBV7-8 to TRBJ1-2; D remains unclear. CDR3 length equals 16 residues. Trimming shortened V by 3 bases and J by 4 bases, and 18 bases separated the two germline ends. Germline V CDR1 and CDR2: SGHVS, FQNEAQ.

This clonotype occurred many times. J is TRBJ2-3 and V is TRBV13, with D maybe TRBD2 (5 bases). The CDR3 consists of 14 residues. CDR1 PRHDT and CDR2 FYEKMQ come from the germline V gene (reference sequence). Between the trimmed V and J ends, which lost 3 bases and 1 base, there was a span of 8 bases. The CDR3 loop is CASSLRVGTDTQYF. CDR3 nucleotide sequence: TGTGCCAGCAGCTTGCGGGTGGGCACAGATACGCAGTATTTT.

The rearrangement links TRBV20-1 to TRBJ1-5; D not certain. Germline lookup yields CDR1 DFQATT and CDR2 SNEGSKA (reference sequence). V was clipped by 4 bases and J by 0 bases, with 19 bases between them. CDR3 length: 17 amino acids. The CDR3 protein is CSAIRPPTPYSNQPQHF. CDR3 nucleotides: TGCAGTGCTATTAGACCTCCCACACCATATAGCAATCAGCCCCAGCATTTT.

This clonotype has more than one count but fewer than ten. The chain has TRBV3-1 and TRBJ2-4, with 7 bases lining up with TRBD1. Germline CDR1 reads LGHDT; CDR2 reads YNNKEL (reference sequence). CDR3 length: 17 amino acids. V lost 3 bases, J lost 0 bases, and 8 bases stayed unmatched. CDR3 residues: CASSHRGLGVAKNIQYF. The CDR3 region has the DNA TGTGCCAGCAGCCATAGGGGGCTCGGAGTAGCCAAAAACATTCAGTACTTC.